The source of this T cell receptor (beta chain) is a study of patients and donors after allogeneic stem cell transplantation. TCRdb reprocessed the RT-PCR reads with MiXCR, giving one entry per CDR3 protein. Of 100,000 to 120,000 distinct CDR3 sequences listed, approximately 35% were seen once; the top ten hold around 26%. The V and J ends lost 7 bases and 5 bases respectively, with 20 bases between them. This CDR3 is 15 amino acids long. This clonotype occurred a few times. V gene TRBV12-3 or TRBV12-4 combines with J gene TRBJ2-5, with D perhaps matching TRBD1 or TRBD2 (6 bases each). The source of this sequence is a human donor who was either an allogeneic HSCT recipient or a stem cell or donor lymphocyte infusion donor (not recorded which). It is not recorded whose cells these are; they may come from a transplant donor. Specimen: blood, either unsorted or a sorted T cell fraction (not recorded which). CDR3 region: CASTLARWGHETQYF. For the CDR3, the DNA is TGTGCCAGCACCCTAGCGCGTTGGGGACACGAGACCCAGTACTTC.